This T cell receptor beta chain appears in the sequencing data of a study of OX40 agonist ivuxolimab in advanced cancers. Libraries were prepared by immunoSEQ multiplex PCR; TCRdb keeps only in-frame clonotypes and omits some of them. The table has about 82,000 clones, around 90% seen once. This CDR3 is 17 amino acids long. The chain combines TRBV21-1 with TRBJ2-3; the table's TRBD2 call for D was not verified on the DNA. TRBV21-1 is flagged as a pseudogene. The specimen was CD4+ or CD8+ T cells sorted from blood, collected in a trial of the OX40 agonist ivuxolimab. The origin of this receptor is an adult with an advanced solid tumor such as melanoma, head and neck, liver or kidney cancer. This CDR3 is CASSKVGAGGPTDTQYF. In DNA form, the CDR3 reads TGTGCCAGCAGCAAAGTGGGAGCGGGAGGGCCGACAGATACGCAGTATTTT.